This is a list of T cell receptor beta chains from one sample in a study of blood T cell repertoires in COVID-19. Only in-frame clones appear in the TCRdb table, and some are missing; sequencing was by immunoSEQ multiplex PCR. This sample carries around 200,000 clones, 83% of them seen once, and the ten largest clones take 8.2%. Sequencing was done on a sample of peripheral blood. Every receptor here comes from a woman aged 50 to 60 with acute or convalescent COVID-19. Both conserved end residues are part of each CDR3. The D gene is left open where the match is weak. A clone size is listed for some rows: how often the clone was seen (once, few, many), or a class if it is expanded.

v_gene: TRBV28
d_gene: -
j_gene: TRBJ2-1
abundance: -
CDR3nt: TGTGCCACCTCCTATGTAAATGAGCAGTTCTTC
CDR3aa: CATSYVNEQFF

v_gene: TRBV14
d_gene: -
j_gene: TRBJ2-1
abundance: few
CDR3nt: TGTGCCAGCAGCCGACTGACTGGCGGTTCCTACAATGAGCAGTTCTTC
CDR3aa: CASSRLTGGSYNEQFF

v_gene: TRBV6-1
d_gene: -
j_gene: TRBJ2-1
abundance: -
CDR3nt: TGTGCCAGCAGTGAAGGGGGAGGCCTGGAGCAGTTCTTC
CDR3aa: CASSEGGGLEQFF

v_gene: TRBV5-1
d_gene: -
j_gene: TRBJ2-3
abundance: -
CDR3nt: TGCGCCAGCAGCCCGGGACTTACTGGGGATAATACGCAGTATTTT
CDR3aa: CASSPGLTGDNTQYF

v_gene: TRBV12-3/TRBV12-4
d_gene: -
j_gene: TRBJ1-1
abundance: -
CDR3nt: TGTGCCAGCAGCTGGCTGAGGGACACTGAAGCTTTCTTT
CDR3aa: CASSWLRDTEAFF

v_gene: TRBV5-8
d_gene: -
j_gene: TRBJ1-6
abundance: -
CDR3nt: TGTGCCAGCAGCGACTCTTCGGAACAGGGAGTCCTTTATTCACCCCTCCACTTT
CDR3aa: CASSDSSEQGVLYSPLHF

v_gene: TRBV4-2
d_gene: TRBD2
j_gene: TRBJ2-7
abundance: -
CDR3nt: TGTGCCAGCAGCCAAGAGCGGGAGGGGAGCGAGCAGTACTTC
CDR3aa: CASSQEREGSEQYF

v_gene: TRBV12-3/TRBV12-4
d_gene: -
j_gene: TRBJ2-7
abundance: -
CDR3nt: TGTGCCAGCAGTTTAGTATATTACGAGCAGTACTTC
CDR3aa: CASSLVYYEQYF

v_gene: TRBV24-1
d_gene: TRBD1
j_gene: TRBJ2-3
abundance: -
CDR3nt: TGTGCCACCAGTGACCCGACAGGGTTTAGCACAGATACGCAGTATTTT
CDR3aa: CATSDPTGFSTDTQYF

v_gene: TRBV5-5
d_gene: TRBD1
j_gene: TRBJ2-5
abundance: -
CDR3nt: TGTGCCAGCAGCACAGGACAGGGCTGGCAAGAGACCCAGTACTTC
CDR3aa: CASSTGQGWQETQYF

v_gene: TRBV28
d_gene: -
j_gene: TRBJ1-2
abundance: few
CDR3nt: TGTGCCATCGACCGAGGCCCCGCGAATGGTTATGGCTACACCTTC
CDR3aa: CAIDRGPANGYGYTF

v_gene: TRBV28
d_gene: TRBD2
j_gene: TRBJ2-1
abundance: -
CDR3nt: TGTGCCAGCAGTTGGACTAGCGGGAGCAACGATGAGCAGTTCTTC
CDR3aa: CASSWTSGSNDEQFF

v_gene: TRBV5-6
d_gene: -
j_gene: TRBJ2-7
abundance: -
CDR3nt: TGTGCCAGCAGCTTGAGTGGCAGGATGAGCTCCTACGAGCAGTACTTC
CDR3aa: CASSLSGRMSSYEQYF

v_gene: TRBV27
d_gene: -
j_gene: TRBJ2-2
abundance: -
CDR3nt: TGTGCCAGCAGTTTTGGGGCTGCAGGGGAGCTGTTTTTT
CDR3aa: CASSFGAAGELFF

v_gene: TRBV29-1
d_gene: TRBD1
j_gene: TRBJ1-4
abundance: -
CDR3nt: TGCAGCGTCCGGGCGACAGGGGGCAATGAAAAACTGTTTTTT
CDR3aa: CSVRATGGNEKLFF

v_gene: TRBV7-2
d_gene: -
j_gene: TRBJ2-5
abundance: -
CDR3nt: TGTGCCAGCAGCCCCCCACGACTCTTACAAGGGACCCAGTACTTC
CDR3aa: CASSPPRLLQGTQYF

v_gene: TRBV24-1
d_gene: -
j_gene: TRBJ1-5
abundance: once
CDR3nt: TGTGCCACCAGTGATCAAGACGACTTGTGTCGACCCCAGCATTTT
CDR3aa: CATSDQDDLCRPQHF

v_gene: TRBV2
d_gene: TRBD2
j_gene: TRBJ2-7
abundance: -
CDR3nt: TGTGCCAGCACTCCGCGGGAGACCGGCTACGAGCAGTACTTC
CDR3aa: CASTPRETGYEQYF

v_gene: TRBV7-9
d_gene: TRBD1
j_gene: TRBJ2-7
abundance: once
CDR3nt: TGTGCCAGCAGCGAAAAAGGACAGGGAGAGCAGTACTTC
CDR3aa: CASSEKGQGEQYF

v_gene: TRBV5-1
d_gene: -
j_gene: TRBJ2-7
abundance: -
CDR3nt: TGCGCCAGCAGCGTAGAGGGACACTACGAGCAGTACTTC
CDR3aa: CASSVEGHYEQYF

v_gene: TRBV3-1/TRBV3-2
d_gene: TRBD2
j_gene: TRBJ2-1
abundance: -
CDR3nt: TGTGCCAGCAGCCTGACTAGCGGGTCCTACAATGAGCAGTTCTTC
CDR3aa: CASSLTSGSYNEQFF

v_gene: TRBV27
d_gene: TRBD1
j_gene: TRBJ1-2
abundance: once
CDR3nt: TGTGCCAGCAGTTCCAAGACAGGGCGTTATGGCTACACCTTC
CDR3aa: CASSSKTGRYGYTF

v_gene: TRBV30
d_gene: TRBD2
j_gene: TRBJ2-1
abundance: -
CDR3nt: TGTGCCTGGACGAGGGCCCGAACTAGCGGGAAAAGGAAGAATGAGCAGTTCTTC
CDR3aa: CAWTRARTSGKRKNEQFF

v_gene: TRBV5-5
d_gene: -
j_gene: TRBJ1-5
abundance: few
CDR3nt: TGTGCCAGCACCAGACAGGAGGGCAATCAGCCCCAGCATTTT
CDR3aa: CASTRQEGNQPQHF

v_gene: TRBV28
d_gene: -
j_gene: TRBJ1-6
abundance: -
CDR3nt: TGTGCCAGCACCCAGGAGGCATCTAATAATTCACCCCTCCACTTT
CDR3aa: CASTQEASNNSPLHF

v_gene: TRBV27
d_gene: -
j_gene: TRBJ2-3
abundance: -
CDR3nt: TGTGCCAGCAGTCTTTCGGTCCTTGAGACAGATACGCAGTATTTT
CDR3aa: CASSLSVLETDTQYF

v_gene: TRBV19
d_gene: -
j_gene: TRBJ1-2
abundance: -
CDR3nt: TGTGCCAGTAGTATAGGCGGTGACTATGGCTACACCTTC
CDR3aa: CASSIGGDYGYTF

v_gene: TRBV10-1
d_gene: TRBD1
j_gene: TRBJ1-4
abundance: -
CDR3nt: TGCGCCAGCAGTGAGGACAGGGATGGAGAAAAACTGTTTTTT
CDR3aa: CASSEDRDGEKLFF

v_gene: TRBV7-9
d_gene: -
j_gene: TRBJ2-4
abundance: once
CDR3nt: TGTGCCAGCAGCTTAGCCGTACGGTCCTTATACTTC
CDR3aa: CASSLAVRSLYF

v_gene: TRBV10-3
d_gene: -
j_gene: TRBJ1-3
abundance: -
CDR3nt: TGTGCCGCCGCCCGGGGGTCTGGAAACACCATATATTTT
CDR3aa: CAAARGSGNTIYF

v_gene: TRBV29-1
d_gene: TRBD1
j_gene: TRBJ1-1
abundance: -
CDR3nt: TGCAGCGGAGAACGGACAGGGAACGATCGTGAGGCTTTCTTT
CDR3aa: CSGERTGNDREAFF

v_gene: TRBV5-1
d_gene: -
j_gene: TRBJ1-2
abundance: -
CDR3nt: TGCGCCAGCAGCATTGACACCTATGGCTACACCTTC
CDR3aa: CASSIDTYGYTF

v_gene: TRBV27
d_gene: -
j_gene: TRBJ1-4
abundance: -
CDR3nt: TGTGCCAGCAGTTTGGTAGGGGCAGCTAATGAAAAACTGTTTTTT
CDR3aa: CASSLVGAANEKLFF

v_gene: TRBV18
d_gene: TRBD1
j_gene: TRBJ1-4
abundance: -
CDR3nt: TGTGCCAGCTCACCCCAACAGGGGACTAATGAAAAACTGTTTTTT
CDR3aa: CASSPQQGTNEKLFF

v_gene: TRBV5-8
d_gene: -
j_gene: TRBJ2-1
abundance: few
CDR3nt: TGTGCCAGCAGCCGCAGTCTAGCTGGGGTCGATGAGCAGTTCTTC
CDR3aa: CASSRSLAGVDEQFF

v_gene: TRBV9
d_gene: TRBD1
j_gene: TRBJ2-7
abundance: -
CDR3nt: TGTGCCAGCAGTACCTACCGGGACAGGCCGTTCGAGCAGTACTTC
CDR3aa: CASSTYRDRPFEQYF

v_gene: TRBV27
d_gene: TRBD2
j_gene: TRBJ2-1
abundance: -
CDR3nt: TGTGCCAGCAGCCCGGGGACTAGCGGGAGAGGCTCGTCCTACAATGAGCAGTTCTTC
CDR3aa: CASSPGTSGRGSSYNEQFF

v_gene: TRBV5-5
d_gene: TRBD2
j_gene: TRBJ2-5
abundance: -
CDR3nt: TGTGCCAGCAGCTTCAGACTAGCGGATAACTTGAAAGAGACCCAGTACTTC
CDR3aa: CASSFRLADNLKETQYF

v_gene: TRBV3-1/TRBV3-2
d_gene: -
j_gene: TRBJ1-2
abundance: -
CDR3nt: TGTGCCAGCAGCGCGAGCCCAGGTTCTGGAGGCTACACCTTC
CDR3aa: CASSASPGSGGYTF

v_gene: TRBV29-1
d_gene: TRBD1
j_gene: TRBJ1-2
abundance: -
CDR3nt: TGCAGCGTCGCGACAGGGGGCGTATCTGGCTACACCTTC
CDR3aa: CSVATGGVSGYTF

v_gene: TRBV10-3
d_gene: -
j_gene: TRBJ2-1
abundance: -
CDR3nt: TGTGCCATCAGGGCGGACTGGTCGGCGTACAATGAGCAGTTCTTC
CDR3aa: CAIRADWSAYNEQFF

v_gene: TRBV28
d_gene: TRBD1
j_gene: TRBJ2-2
abundance: -
CDR3nt: TGTGCCAGCAGTTCAGGGGGACCGAACACCGGGGAGCTGTTTTTT
CDR3aa: CASSSGGPNTGELFF

v_gene: TRBV2
d_gene: TRBD2
j_gene: TRBJ2-7
abundance: -
CDR3nt: TGTGCCAGTTCTAGCACGGCGGGAGCCTTCGAGCAGTACTTC
CDR3aa: CASSSTAGAFEQYF

v_gene: TRBV6-6
d_gene: TRBD1
j_gene: TRBJ2-3
abundance: -
CDR3nt: TGTGCCAGCAGAGTCGGGACAGGCGTAAGCACAGATACGCAGTATTTT
CDR3aa: CASRVGTGVSTDTQYF

v_gene: TRBV3-1/TRBV3-2
d_gene: TRBD1
j_gene: TRBJ1-2
abundance: -
CDR3nt: TGTGCCAGCAGCCAGGGGGACAGGGGGCTTGGCTACACCTTC
CDR3aa: CASSQGDRGLGYTF

v_gene: TRBV19
d_gene: TRBD2
j_gene: TRBJ2-1
abundance: -
CDR3nt: TGTGCCAGTAGTCTCTTAGCGGGAGTCCCTCACAATGAGCAGTTCTTC
CDR3aa: CASSLLAGVPHNEQFF

v_gene: TRBV7-9
d_gene: -
j_gene: TRBJ1-6
abundance: -
CDR3nt: TGTGCCAGCAGCCGGGTTACCCCCTCTGATTCACCCCTCCACTTT
CDR3aa: CASSRVTPSDSPLHF

v_gene: TRBV5-1
d_gene: -
j_gene: TRBJ1-1
abundance: -
CDR3nt: TGCGCCAGCAGCTTCATCCCCTCCTTTGGCGGCACTGAAGCTTTCTTT
CDR3aa: CASSFIPSFGGTEAFF

v_gene: TRBV2
d_gene: -
j_gene: TRBJ1-5
abundance: -
CDR3nt: TGTGCCAGCAGTGTTCCCCCCGAGCCCCAGCATTTT
CDR3aa: CASSVPPEPQHF

v_gene: TRBV30
d_gene: -
j_gene: TRBJ1-1
abundance: -
CDR3nt: TGTGCCTGGACCTTAGGGGGATCGGGCACTGAAGCTTTCTTT
CDR3aa: CAWTLGGSGTEAFF

v_gene: TRBV3-1/TRBV3-2
d_gene: -
j_gene: TRBJ2-1
abundance: -
CDR3nt: TGTGCCAGCAGCCAAGACCCGACAGAGACCAATGAGCAGTTCTTC
CDR3aa: CASSQDPTETNEQFF

v_gene: TRBV10-3
d_gene: -
j_gene: TRBJ2-7
abundance: -
CDR3nt: TGTGCCATCAGTGAGTCGGAGCGGCTCGAGCAGTACTTC
CDR3aa: CAISESERLEQYF

v_gene: TRBV19
d_gene: -
j_gene: TRBJ2-1
abundance: -
CDR3nt: TGTGCCAGTAGCCCAGTCTCGTCCGGGGGAGAGTTCTTC
CDR3aa: CASSPVSSGGEFF

v_gene: TRBV5-1
d_gene: -
j_gene: TRBJ2-2
abundance: -
CDR3nt: TGCGCCAGCAGCACCCGGGACTGGTCCGGGGACGAGCTGTTTTTT
CDR3aa: CASSTRDWSGDELFF

v_gene: TRBV3-1/TRBV3-2
d_gene: -
j_gene: TRBJ2-5
abundance: -
CDR3nt: TGTGCCAGCAGCTCCAAAGGGGGATCCGAGACCCAGTACTTC
CDR3aa: CASSSKGGSETQYF

v_gene: TRBV28
d_gene: -
j_gene: TRBJ1-2
abundance: -
CDR3nt: TGTGCCAGCAGCAAACAGATTAACTATGGCTACACCTTC
CDR3aa: CASSKQINYGYTF

v_gene: TRBV28
d_gene: -
j_gene: TRBJ2-1
abundance: -
CDR3nt: TGTGCCAGCAGTTTGTATCCAGGGGACAATGAGCAGTTCTTC
CDR3aa: CASSLYPGDNEQFF

v_gene: TRBV6-2/TRBV6-3
d_gene: -
j_gene: TRBJ2-7
abundance: -
CDR3nt: TGTGCCAGCAGTTACATGGGCCCCTACGAGCAGTACTTC
CDR3aa: CASSYMGPYEQYF

v_gene: TRBV11-2
d_gene: TRBD2
j_gene: TRBJ2-5
abundance: once
CDR3nt: TGTGCCAGCAGCTTATCCCCCGCGACTAGCGGGGTGGACCAAGAGACCCAGTACTTC
CDR3aa: CASSLSPATSGVDQETQYF